A selection of T cell receptor beta chains follows, all from one sample in a study of Ad26.COV2.S vaccination and SARS-CoV-2 variants. Only in-frame clones appear in the TCRdb table, and some are missing; sequencing was by immunoSEQ multiplex PCR. The repertoire holds 450,000 to 550,000 clones, with roughly nine tenths as singletons. The starting material was peripheral blood, obtained in a trial of Ad26.COV2.S vaccine versus placebo. These receptors were taken from a person aged 18 to 59 who received the Ad26.COV2.S COVID-19 vaccine or a placebo. The CDR3 runs from the conserved cysteine through the conserved F or W. The D gene is left open where the match is weak. For some rows the clone size is stated as once, few or many, or as a class when expanded; others skip it.

j_gene,abundance,v_gene,d_gene,CDR3nt,CDR3aa
TRBJ1-5,.,TRBV7-9,.,TGTGCCAGCAGCTTAGGTGGGATTCAGCCCCAGCATTTT,CASSLGGIQPQHF
TRBJ2-3,.,TRBV10-3,TRBD2,TGTGCCATCAGTGAGCCGGGAGGTTCAGATACGCAGTATTTT,CAISEPGGSDTQYF
TRBJ1-2,.,TRBV6-7,.,TGTGCCAGCAGTTACCCCCCGGGGAGCTATGGCTACACCTTC,CASSYPPGSYGYTF
TRBJ1-2,.,TRBV14,.,TGTGCCAGCAGCCAAGGACTGTATGGCTACACCTTC,CASSQGLYGYTF
TRBJ1-1,once,TRBV30,.,TGTGCCTGGAGTGCCGGAGGGGTAGACACTGAAGCTTTCTTT,CAWSAGGVDTEAFF
TRBJ2-7,.,TRBV6-5,.,TGTGCCAGCAGTTCCACCCTTGGCAACACCTACGAGCAGTACTTC,CASSSTLGNTYEQYF
TRBJ2-1,.,TRBV9,.,TGTGCCAGCAGCGTAGGGCTCGGGGGCCAAGGGGGCGCGTTAAATGAGCAGTTCTTC,CASSVGLGGQGGALNEQFF
TRBJ2-7,.,TRBV12-3/TRBV12-4,.,TGTGCCAGCAGGACACAGGGTTCCTACGAGCAGTACTTC,CASRTQGSYEQYF
TRBJ1-1,few,TRBV5-1,TRBD1,TGCGCCAGCAGCTTGGTGGGACAGGCGAACACTGAAGCTTTCTTT,CASSLVGQANTEAFF
TRBJ2-7,.,TRBV2,TRBD2,TGTGCCAGCAGTGGGCGTGCTAGCGGGGGCTACGAGCAGTACTTC,CASSGRASGGYEQYF
TRBJ2-1,.,TRBV18,.,TGTGCCAGCTCACCGCGGACAGACTACAATGAGCAGTTCTTC,CASSPRTDYNEQFF
TRBJ2-7,.,TRBV29-1,.,TGCAGCGTTCTGGCAAATACCTACGAGCAGTACTTC,CSVLANTYEQYF
TRBJ2-1,.,TRBV3-1/TRBV3-2,TRBD2,TGTGCCAGCAGCCATTCCGCGGGGGGGACCTACAATGAGCAGTTCTTC,CASSHSAGGTYNEQFF
TRBJ1-1,.,TRBV3-1/TRBV3-2,.,TGTGCCAGCAGCCTAAAACACAGCCGGACTGAAGCTTTCTTT,CASSLKHSRTEAFF
TRBJ2-5,.,TRBV3-1/TRBV3-2,TRBD2,TGTGCCAGCAGCCATACGCTAGCGGGAGAAGGAGAGACCCAGTACTTC,CASSHTLAGEGETQYF
TRBJ2-7,.,TRBV7-6,.,TGTGCCAGCAGCCTTGGGAGCGGAAGCTCCTACGAGCAGTACTTC,CASSLGSGSSYEQYF